These 28 T cell receptor beta chains were sequenced from one sample in a study of identical twins. TCRdb itself ran the 5' RACE reads through MiXCR, one entry per CDR3 protein. The sample includes hundreds of thousands of distinct CDR3 sequences, 8.5% to 9% seen only once; the top ten take approximately 0.89%. These same records also appear under a second study, on yellow fever vaccine responses in identical twins.

The sequenced sample was PBMCs. The receptors were gathered from a young woman in good health.

Only a few counts were recorded for this clonotype. The chain has TRBV9 and TRBJ2-2; TRBD1 is a possible D gene (6 bases). The CDR3 covers 14 residues. The germline V and J ends were trimmed by 3 bases and 6 bases, with 12 bases remaining between them. Germline V CDR1 and CDR2: SGDLS, YYNGEE. The CDR3 reads CASSATTGPGELFF. DNA of the CDR3: TGTGCCAGCAGCGCTACGACAGGCCCCGGGGAGCTGTTTTTT.

This clonotype was seen repeatedly, ten times or more. V usage is TRBV29-1 and J usage is TRBJ1-2, with D perhaps matching TRBD1 (6 bases). The germline V gene encodes CDR1 SQVTM and CDR2 ANQGSEA. The CDR3 consists of 13 residues. V lost 5 bases and J 3 bases, leaving 13 bases between the germline ends. This CDR3 reads CSVSGGRDYGYTF. CDR3 sequence (DNA): TGCAGCGTTAGTGGGGGGCGCGACTATGGCTACACCTTC. Full variable domain (missing parts from reference TRBV29-1 and TRBJ1-2): SAVISQKPSRDICQRGTSLTIQCQVDSQVTMMFWYRQQPGQSLTLIATANQGSEATYESGFVIDKFPISRPNLTFSTLTVSNMSPEDSSIYLCSVSGGRDYGYTFGSGTRLTVV.

The table lists this clonotype with a few counts. The gene calls are TRBV6-1 and TRBJ2-3; 7 bases are shared with TRBD1. The trim removed 6 bases at V and 2 bases at J, leaving 8 bases unmatched. This CDR3 is 15 amino acids long. Germline CDR1 MNHNS, CDR2 SASEGT. CDR3 sequence: CASSEGQRYTDTQYF. As DNA, the CDR3 is TGTGCCAGCAGCGAGGGACAGAGATACACAGATACGCAGTATTTT.

This chain joins TRBV4-3 and TRBJ2-5; the D gene is possibly TRBD2 (5 bases). From germline, CDR1 is LGHNA and CDR2 YSLEER. The length of the CDR3 is 14 residues. Trimming cost V 0 bases and J 3 bases, with 8 bases left between them. The CDR3 here is CASSQERAKETQYF. In DNA, the CDR3 is TGCGCCAGCAGCCAAGAGCGGGCCAAAGAGACCCAGTACTTC.

The chain employs TRBV30 and TRBJ1-1, with 7 bases identical to TRBD1. CDR3 length: 14 residues. Germline-derived CDR1 and CDR2 are GTSNPN and SVGIG (reference sequence). V lost 3 bases and J lost 7; bases outside the gene matches: 11. The CDR3 DNA sequence: TGTGCCTGGAGGGCAGGGGGGGGTCTGGGTGAAGCTTTCTTT. This encodes CAWRAGGGLGEAFF.

This sequence joins TRBV5-6 and TRBJ1-5; D perhaps matches TRBD1 (6 bases). Trimming left V 4 bases short and J 3 bases short, with 14 bases between. This CDR3 has 15 residues. CDR1 and CDR2 (germline): SGHDT, YYEEEE. The DNA of the CDR3 is TGTGCCAGCAGCAGCGAGACAGGACACAATCAGCCCCAGCATTTT. Translation gives CASSSETGHNQPQHF.

This clonotype occurred many times. The chain joins TRBV18 to TRBJ2-7, with D unclear. CDR3 length: 12 amino acids. Germline V gene sequence: CDR1 KGHSH, CDR2 LQKENI. V lost 6 bases and J 5 bases, leaving 11 bases between the germline ends. The DNA for the CDR3 is TGTGCCAGCTCTCCGACCGGAAACGAGCAGTACTTC. This codes for CASSPTGNEQYF.

This chain connects TRBV18 to TRBJ2-3, with 8 bases fitting TRBD2. Germline CDR1 is KGHSH and CDR2 is LQKENI. The CDR3 is 17 residues long. V lost 3 bases and J lost 4; bases outside the gene matches: 12. The CDR3 here is CASSPDSGGRVSDTQYF. Written as DNA, the CDR3 is TGTGCCAGCTCACCCGACAGCGGGGGCCGAGTTTCAGATACGCAGTATTTT.

This clonotype was recorded a few times. V usage is TRBV30 and J usage is TRBJ2-7; D ambiguous. Germline CDR1 GTSNPN, CDR2 SVGIG (reference sequence). The V and J ends lost 3 bases and 3 bases respectively, with 9 bases between them. The CDR3 is made up of 12 amino acids. Here the CDR3 DNA reads TGTGCCTGGAGCTCCGACCGCTACGAGCAGTACTTC. Translated: CAWSSDRYEQYF.

This clonotype was counted ten times or more. V usage is TRBV24-1 and J usage is TRBJ2-2; D perhaps matches TRBD1 (6 bases). The CDR3 totals 15 residues. Germline V CDR1 and CDR2: KGHDR, SFDVKD. The ends were cut back, 6 bases at V and 2 bases at J, with 12 bases in the middle. The DNA of the CDR3 is TGTGCCACCAGTCGGCAGGGGCCAAACACCGGGGAGCTGTTTTTT. Translated, it gives CATSRQGPNTGELFF.

This clonotype was picked up a small number of times. V is TRBV5-1 and J is TRBJ2-5, with D perhaps TRBD1 or TRBD2 (5 bases each). Trimming stripped 0 bases from V and 5 bases from J, with 14 bases between. There are 15 residues in the CDR3. Germline V gene data show CDR1 as SGHRS and CDR2 as YFSETQ. CDR3 DNA sequence: TGCGCCAGCAGCTTGGCCGAAGGGGAGAGGGAGACCCAGTACTTC. Amino acid sequence: CASSLAEGERETQYF.

This clonotype was counted between two and nine times. The chain is built from TRBV7-9 and TRBJ1-1, with D possibly TRBD1 on 6 matching bases. Trimming removed 11 bases from V and 2 bases from J, with 18 bases in between. CDR3 length: 14 amino acids. Germline V gene sequence: CDR1 SEHNR, CDR2 FQNEAQ (reference sequence). CDR3 region: CAGGPETSNTEAFF. CDR3 nucleotides: TGTGCCGGGGGGCCCGAGACCTCAAACACTGAAGCTTTCTTT.

This clonotype occurred a few times. This chain connects TRBV10-3 to TRBJ2-3; the match to TRBD2 covers 10 bases. The V gene's germline CDR1 is ENHRY and CDR2 SYGVKD. V trimming: 7 bases; J trimming: 2 bases; junction bases outside the gene matches: 6. The CDR3 sequence is 15 residues long. The CDR3 DNA sequence: TGTGCCATCAATACCCTAGCGGGGGCCACAGATACGCAGTATTTT. Translated, it gives CAINTLAGATDTQYF.

In its sample, this clonotype was seen a few times. The chain couples TRBV12-3 or TRBV12-4 to TRBJ1-5; 8 nucleotides line up with TRBD1. V dropped 5 bases and J dropped 5; count of bases not matched to a gene: 8. The CDR3 is 15 amino acids. CDR3 loop: CASSGLGQGYQPQHF. CDR3 DNA sequence: TGTGCCAGCAGTGGTCTCGGACAGGGCTATCAGCCCCAGCATTTT.

The chain carries TRBV7-6 and TRBJ2-3; D is uncertain. Germline CDR1 reads SGHVS; CDR2 reads FNYEAQ. V was cut by 1 base and J by 2 bases, with 7 bases left in between. The CDR3 is 14 residues long. The CDR3 is CASSLVPATDTQYF. The DNA of the CDR3 is TGTGCCAGCAGCTTAGTACCGGCCACAGATACGCAGTATTTT.

Many counts were recorded for this clonotype. The chain joins TRBV4-3 to TRBJ2-4, with a weak D call TRBD1 (6 bases). V lost 0 bases and J 0 bases, leaving 12 bases between the germline ends. Germline assignment: CDR1 LGHNA and CDR2 YSLEER. The CDR3 runs 17 residues. The CDR3 spells CASSQERQGIAKNIQYF. For the CDR3, the DNA is TGCGCCAGCAGCCAAGAAAGGCAGGGGATAGCCAAAAACATTCAGTACTTC.

This chain's CDR3 is CAWSGSSPKTQYF. CDR3 DNA sequence: TGTGCCTGGAGTGGTTCTAGCCCAAAGACCCAGTACTTC. V usage is TRBV30 and J usage is TRBJ2-5; maybe TRBD2 (5 bases). V gave up 1 base and J gave up 6 bases, with 12 bases separating them. Germline V lookup: CDR1 GTSNPN, CDR2 SVGIG (reference sequence). CDR3 length: 13 amino acids. The full variable domain, with the rest looked up from reference TRBV30 and TRBJ2-5, is SQTIHQWPATLVQPVGSPLSLECTVEGTSNPNLYWYRQAAGRGLQLLFYSVGIGQISSEVPQNLSASRPQDRQFILSSKKLLLSDSGFYLCAWSGSSPKTQYFGPGTRLLVL.

This clonotype was seen only a few times. The CDR3 sequence: CASSQEVGGPEPIAKNIQYF. CDR3 in DNA: TGTGCCAGCAGCCAAGAGGTTGGGGGCCCCGAACCTATAGCCAAAAACATTCAGTACTTC. The gene calls are TRBV4-2 and TRBJ2-4; possibly TRBD1 for D (6 bases). This CDR3 is built from 20 residues. Germline values: CDR1 LGHNA, CDR2 YNFKEQ. V gave up 0 bases and J gave up 0 bases, with 21 bases separating them.

This clonotype was seen just once. The chain employs TRBV6-2 or TRBV6-3 and TRBJ2-7; possible D gene TRBD2, 6 bases. CDR1 and CDR2 from the germline V gene are MNHEY and SVGEGT. This CDR3 region has 11 residues. Deletions cut 6 bases from V and 9 bases from J, with 12 bases between. The CDR3 reads CASSPGGRQYF. In nucleotides, the CDR3 is TGTGCCAGCAGCCCCGGGGGTAGGCAGTACTTC.

This clonotype was found a few times. J is TRBJ2-7 and V is TRBV24-1, with 8 positions matching TRBD2. The CDR3 extends over 15 amino acids. Trimming took 0 bases from V and 6 from J; bases not matched to a gene: 6. Germline V gives CDR1 KGHDR, CDR2 SFDVKD. The CDR3 loop is CATSDLREAGGEQYF. CDR3 DNA sequence: TGTGCCACCAGTGATTTGCGCGAGGCGGGAGGCGAGCAGTACTTC.

This clonotype showed up just a few times. The CDR3 protein is CASSAQGGTGELFF. CDR3 in DNA: TGTGCCAGCAGTGCCCAGGGTGGGACCGGGGAGCTGTTTTTT. This rearrangement joins TRBV2 to TRBJ2-2; TRBD1 might be the D (5 bases). This CDR3 has 14 residues. CDR1 and CDR2 from the germline V gene are SNHLY and FYNNEI. Trimming removed 4 bases at V and 5 bases at J, with 11 bases between.

This clonotype was seen only a few times. This rearrangement joins TRBV7-8 to TRBJ2-3; D unclear. Germline assignment: CDR1 SGHVS and CDR2 FQNEAQ. This CDR3 comprises 14 residues. Trimming removed 7 bases from V and 0 bases from J, with 11 bases in between. This CDR3 reads CASTTLTSTDTQYF. CDR3 nucleotide sequence: TGTGCCAGCACCACTCTTACGAGCACAGATACGCAGTATTTT. Drawing the rest from reference TRBV7-8 and TRBJ2-3, the complete variable domain is GAGVSQSPRYKVAKRGQDVALRCDPISGHVSLFWYQQALGQGPEFLTYFQNEAQLDKSGLPSDRFFAERPEGSVSTLKIQRTQQEDSAVYLCASTTLTSTDTQYFGPGTRLTVL.

This clonotype came up many times. This chain uses TRBV4-1 with TRBJ2-2, with D possibly matching TRBD1 (5 bases). Germline V gene sequence: CDR1 MGHRA, CDR2 YSYEKL. This CDR3 spans 15 amino acids. V was shortened by 1 base and J by 1 base, with 7 bases between the two germline ends. CDR3 residues: CASSQVTGNTGELFF. The CDR3 DNA reads TGCGCCAGCAGCCAAGTTACAGGGAACACCGGGGAGCTGTTTTTT.

The J gene is TRBJ1-5, the V gene TRBV13, with 9 nucleotides matching TRBD1. Germline V gene sequence: CDR1 PRHDT, CDR2 FYEKMQ (reference sequence). This CDR3 has 16 amino acids. V was clipped by 5 bases and J by 1 base; unmatched bases: 6. Here the CDR3 DNA reads TGTGCCAGCAGCGCTAGACAGGGGGAGAGCAATCAGCCCCAGCATTTT. Amino acid sequence: CASSARQGESNQPQHF.

This clonotype was seen a handful of times. The chain links TRBV29-1 to TRBJ2-6; D gene ambiguous. The germline V gene has CDR1 SQVTM and CDR2 ANQGSEA. Trimming shortened V by 3 bases and J by 2 bases, and 5 bases separated the two germline ends. The CDR3 is 13 amino acids. The CDR3 loop reads CSVDTPGANVLTF. CDR3 coding DNA: TGCAGCGTTGATACCCCTGGGGCCAACGTCCTGACTTTC.

This clonotype was seen repeatedly, ten times or more. The V and J genes are TRBV12-3 or TRBV12-4 and TRBJ2-2; a weak D match, TRBD1 (8 bases). This CDR3 has 16 amino acids. V dropped 3 bases and J dropped 1 base, with 12 bases sitting between them. CDR3 sequence (DNA): TGTGCCAGCAGTTTGGGGGGGACAGGGAACACCGGGGAGCTGTTTTTT. Translating gives CASSLGGTGNTGELFF.

This clonotype has just a few counts. V gene TRBV7-8 combines with J gene TRBJ2-3; a weak D match, TRBD2 (5 bases). There are 15 residues in the CDR3. Germline CDR1 and CDR2: SGHVS and FQNEAQ. V was trimmed by 5 bases and J by 4 bases, leaving 16 bases between them. CDR3 nucleotide sequence: TGTGCCAGCAGCCCTCGACCCTCGGAGGCAGATACGCAGTATTTT. Translated, it gives CASSPRPSEADTQYF.

The chain's CDR3 is CSAERGGQNEQFF. The CDR3 nucleotides are TGCAGTGCCGAGCGGGGGGGCCAGAATGAGCAGTTCTTC. V is TRBV20-1 and J is TRBJ2-1, with TRBD2 matching 10 bases. Germline CDR1 and CDR2: DFQATT and SNEGSKA (reference sequence). Germline trimming cut 6 bases from V and 7 bases from J; bases unmatched to any gene: 6. The CDR3 sequence is 13 residues long.